This passage covers 20 T cell receptor beta chains from one sample sequenced in a study of blood T cell repertoires in COVID-19. TCRdb keeps only in-frame clones here, not all; method: immunoSEQ multiplex PCR. The sample lists around 300,000 clones; 75% to 90% were seen once. The sequencing input was peripheral blood. The receptors were sampled from a man between 18 and 35 years old with active or convalescent COVID-19.

CDR3 DNA sequence: TGTGCCAGCTCACCAGGGGACAGGATCTACTCCTACGAGCAGTACTTC. Translated, it gives CASSPGDRIYSYEQYF. The V and J genes are TRBV18 and TRBJ2-7; 8 bases fit TRBD1. This CDR3 spans 16 amino acids. Looked up from germline, CDR1 is KGHSH and CDR2 is LQKENI. Trimming at V came to 2 bases and at J to 0 bases, leaving 6 bases not matched to a gene.

The chain joins TRBV7-9 to TRBJ1-2; D uncertain. This CDR3 is 12 amino acids long. Germline V gene data show CDR1 as SEHNR and CDR2 as FQNEAQ (reference sequence). The V end was cut by 2 bases, the J end by 7 bases, with 8 bases between. CDR3 coding DNA: TGTGCCAGCAGCTTACCCCTGAGTGGCTACACCTTC. Translation: CASSLPLSGYTF.

This clone is a singleton in its sample. V gene TRBV5-6 combines with J gene TRBJ2-2; 10 bases match TRBD2. J lost 4 bases, V lost 0 bases, and 3 bases had no gene match. This CDR3 comprises 16 residues. Germline CDR1 and CDR2: SGHDT and YYEEEE. The CDR3 coding sequence is TGTGCCAGCAGCTTGGAACTAGCGGGGCCCACCGGGGAGCTGTTTTTT. This codes for CASSLELAGPTGELFF.

Only one count was recorded for this clone. This sequence joins TRBV5-1 and TRBJ2-5; 7 bases are shared with TRBD2. V was clipped by 2 bases and J by 4 bases; unmatched bases: 14. The CDR3 is 17 residues long. The germline gives CDR1 SGHRS, CDR2 YFSETQ. CDR3 DNA sequence: TGCGCCAGCAGCTTTAACGTCGGAGCGGGGTCGGGAGAGACCCAGTACTTC. Amino acid sequence: CASSFNVGAGSGETQYF.

V and J are TRBV7-2 and TRBJ1-2; 8 nucleotides match TRBD1. With V trimmed by 8 bases and J by 4 bases, 6 bases remained unmatched. CDR3 size: 13 residues. Germline V gene lookup returns CDR1 SGHTA and CDR2 FQGNSA. The CDR3 loop is CASSTGVGYGYTF. CDR3 coding DNA: TGTGCCAGCTCGACAGGGGTGGGCTATGGCTACACCTTC.

The chain has TRBV20-1 and TRBJ2-7, with 7 bases fitting TRBD1. Germline V gives CDR1 DFQATT, CDR2 SNEGSKA (reference sequence). CDR3 length: 11 amino acids. This chain's CDR3 is CSLQGPYEQYF. CDR3 coding DNA: TGCAGCTTACAGGGGCCCTACGAGCAGTACTTC.

Only one count was recorded for this clone. The J gene is TRBJ1-4, the V gene TRBV10-2; 7 nucleotides match TRBD1. Germline V CDR1 and CDR2: WSHSY, SAAADI. This CDR3 has 15 residues. The J segment lost 4 bases and the V segment lost 2 bases, leaving 4 bases of the junction unmatched. The CDR3 DNA follows: TGCGCCAGCAGTGAGGACAGGGCTCTTAATGAAAAACTGTTTTTT. Its translation: CASSEDRALNEKLFF.

The chain is built from TRBV10-2 and TRBJ2-7; weak D call: TRBD1 (6 bases). The CDR3 runs to 15 residues. The V and J ends lost 6 bases and 0 bases respectively, with 15 bases between them. The V gene's germline CDR1 is WSHSY and CDR2 SAAADI. CDR3 nucleotide sequence: TGCGCCAGCAGCGAAATCGACAGGAGCTCCTACGAGCAGTACTTC. Translation gives CASSEIDRSSYEQYF.

The V call is TRBV4-2, the J call TRBJ1-1, with TRBD1 matching 10 bases. Looked up from germline, CDR1 is LGHNA and CDR2 is YNFKEQ. The ends lost 0 bases at V and 1 base at J; junction bases unmatched: 5. The CDR3 is 17 amino acids. DNA for the CDR3: TGTGCCAGCAGCCAAGACCCGGGACAGGGGCGGAACACTGAAGCTTTCTTT. This gives the protein CASSQDPGQGRNTEAFF.

The chain has TRBV5-6 and TRBJ1-5, with D maybe TRBD1 (6 bases). The V end was cut by 4 bases, the J end by 1 base, with 12 bases between. The CDR3 consists of 15 residues. Germline assignment: CDR1 SGHDT and CDR2 YYEEEE. CDR3 sequence reads: CASSLSQGSNQPQHF. For the CDR3, the DNA is TGTGCCAGCAGCCTCTCACAGGGAAGCAATCAGCCCCAGCATTTT.

The chain carries TRBV5-3 and TRBJ2-7, with 7 nucleotides matching TRBD1. TRBV5-3 is an ORF for which the function is uncertain. V lost 4 bases and J lost 3; bases outside the gene matches: 7. The CDR3 totals 14 residues. The CDR3, as DNA: TGTGCCAGAAGCGGACCACAGGGGTTCTACGAGCAGTACTTC. Translation: CARSGPQGFYEQYF.

The chain recombines TRBV2 with TRBJ2-2, with D perhaps matching TRBD2 (6 bases). The germline CDR1 and CDR2 sequences are SNHLY and FYNNEI. The CDR3 consists of 14 residues. V lost 4 bases, J lost 4 bases, and 10 bases lay in between. The CDR3: CASSGGATTGELFF. The DNA of the CDR3 is TGTGCCAGCAGTGGCGGGGCTACCACCGGGGAGCTGTTTTTT.

V gene TRBV29-1 combines with J gene TRBJ1-6; perhaps TRBD1 as D (6 bases). The CDR3 sequence is 14 residues long. Trimming removed 6 bases at V and 4 bases at J, with 13 bases between. CDR1 SQVTM and CDR2 ANQGSEA come from the germline V gene. The CDR3 here is CSVSTGQYNSPLHF. The CDR3 DNA reads as TGCAGCGTATCAACCGGACAGTATAATTCACCCCTCCACTTT.

This chain joins TRBV9 and TRBJ2-2, with 8 bases identical to TRBD1. CDR1 is SGDLS and CDR2 is YYNGEE in the germline V gene. V dropped 1 base and J dropped 6; count of bases not matched to a gene: 5. There are 15 residues in the CDR3. The CDR3 protein is CASSVSGTGPGELFF. The CDR3 region has the DNA TGTGCCAGCAGCGTATCCGGGACAGGTCCCGGGGAGCTGTTTTTT.

This clone was detected once. This chain's CDR3 is CAISESPLGGLPTLTDTQYF. DNA for the CDR3: TGTGCCATCAGTGAGTCGCCATTAGGGGGACTACCAACCCTCACAGATACGCAGTATTTT. The V and J genes are TRBV10-3 and TRBJ2-3, with TRBD2 as a possible D gene (7 bases). The CDR3 is 20 residues long. Germline CDR1 ENHRY, CDR2 SYGVKD. V was shortened by 0 bases and J by 2 bases, with 24 bases between the two germline ends.

The V call is TRBV4-3, the J call TRBJ1-2; TRBD1 aligns across 10 bases. Germline CDR1 and CDR2: LGHNA and YSLEER. This CDR3 spans 15 amino acids. The V segment lost 1 base and the J segment 7 bases; nucleotides outside the gene matches: 6. CDR3 in amino acids: CASSQALGQGGGYTF. DNA for the CDR3: TGCGCCAGCAGCCAAGCCTTAGGACAGGGGGGTGGCTACACCTTC.

This clone was observed once. The gene calls are TRBV7-6 and TRBJ1-2; 8 positions match TRBD1. Germline V gives CDR1 SGHVS, CDR2 FNYEAQ. The CDR3 is made up of 16 amino acids. V shed 4 bases, J shed 3 bases, and the junction held 10 bases outside the gene matches. CDR3 DNA sequence: TGTGCCAGCAGCTCCGGCGACAGGGGAGCCGACTATGGCTACACCTTC. Encoded protein: CASSSGDRGADYGYTF. The complete variable domain, with remaining parts taken from reference TRBV7-6 and TRBJ1-2, reads GAGVSQSPRYKVTKRGQDVALRCDPISGHVSLYWYRQALGQGPEFLTYFNYEAQQDKSGLPNDRFSAERPEGSISTLTIQRTEQRDSAMYRCASSSGDRGADYGYTFGSGTRLTVV.

This chain uses TRBV27 with TRBJ1-6, with TRBD1 identical over 9 bases. Germline-derived CDR1 and CDR2 are MNHEY and SMNVEV (reference sequence). V dropped 9 bases and J dropped 7; count of bases not matched to a gene: 7. The CDR3 has 14 residues. The CDR3 is CASRPGTGNSPLHF. As DNA, the CDR3 is TGTGCCAGTCGCCCCGGGACAGGGAATTCACCCCTCCACTTT.

J is TRBJ2-1 and V is TRBV5-6; the D is unclear. The CDR3 sequence is 19 residues long. Per the germline V gene, CDR1 is SGHDT and CDR2 is YYEEEE. V lost 6 bases, J lost 9 bases, and 34 bases lay in between. CDR3 in DNA: TGTGCCAGCACCGCCGGCCGTACCGGTCGACGGCTTCGGGTAGGTGAGCAGTTCTTC. Encoded protein: CASTAGRTGRRLRVGEQFF.

The J gene is TRBJ2-7, the V gene TRBV3-1 (or the pseudogene TRBV3-2); 7 nucleotides align to TRBD2. In germline, CDR1 is LGHDT, CDR2 YNNKEL (reference sequence). The CDR3 consists of 15 residues. J lost 0 bases, V lost 4 bases, and 6 bases had no gene match. CDR3 bases: TGTGCCAGCAGCCTACGGGGGGTTAGCTCCTACGAGCAGTACTTC. This sequence encodes CASSLRGVSSYEQYF.